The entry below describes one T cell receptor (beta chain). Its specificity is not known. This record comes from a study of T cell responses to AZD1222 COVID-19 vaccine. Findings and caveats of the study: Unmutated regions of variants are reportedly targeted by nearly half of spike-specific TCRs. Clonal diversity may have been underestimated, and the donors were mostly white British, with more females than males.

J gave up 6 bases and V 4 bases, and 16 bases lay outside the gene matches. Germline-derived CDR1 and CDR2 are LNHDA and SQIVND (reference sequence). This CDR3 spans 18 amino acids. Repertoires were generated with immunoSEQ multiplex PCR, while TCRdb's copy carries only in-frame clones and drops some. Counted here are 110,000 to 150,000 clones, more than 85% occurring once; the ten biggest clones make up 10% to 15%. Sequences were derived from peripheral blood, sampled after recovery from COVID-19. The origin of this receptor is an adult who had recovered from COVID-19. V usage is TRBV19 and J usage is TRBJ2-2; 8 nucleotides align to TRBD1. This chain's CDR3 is CASSRGQGARGLAGELFF. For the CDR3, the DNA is TGTGCCAGTAGTAGGGGTCAGGGGGCTCGAGGGTTGGCCGGGGAGCTGTTTTTT.